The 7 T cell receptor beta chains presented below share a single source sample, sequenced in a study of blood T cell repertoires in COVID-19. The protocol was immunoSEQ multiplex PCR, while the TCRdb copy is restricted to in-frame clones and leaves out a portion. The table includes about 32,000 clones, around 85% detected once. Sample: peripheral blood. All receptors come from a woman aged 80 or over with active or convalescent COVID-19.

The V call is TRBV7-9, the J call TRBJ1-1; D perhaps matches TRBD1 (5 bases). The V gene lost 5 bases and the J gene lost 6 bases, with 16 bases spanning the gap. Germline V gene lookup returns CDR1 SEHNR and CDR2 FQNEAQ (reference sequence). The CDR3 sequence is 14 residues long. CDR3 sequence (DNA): TGTGCCAGCAGCCCCACCGGGGGGAGGGCTGAAGCTTTCTTT. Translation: CASSPTGGRAEAFF.

The chain's CDR3 is CASQLAGVTDTQYF. CDR3 sequence (DNA): TGTGCCAGCCAACTAGCGGGAGTCACAGATACGCAGTATTTT. The chain combines TRBV6-6 with TRBJ2-3, with 11 positions matching TRBD2. CDR1 MNHNY and CDR2 SVGAGI come from the germline V gene (reference sequence). CDR3 size: 14 residues. V lost 8 bases, J lost 2 bases, and 3 bases stayed unmatched.

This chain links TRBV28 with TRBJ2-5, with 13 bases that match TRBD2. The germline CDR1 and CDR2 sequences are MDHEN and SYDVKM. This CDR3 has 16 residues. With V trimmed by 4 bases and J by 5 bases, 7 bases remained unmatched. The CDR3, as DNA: TGTGCCAGCAGTTCGGGGGGACTAGCGGGACAGGAGACCCAGTACTTC. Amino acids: CASSSGGLAGQETQYF. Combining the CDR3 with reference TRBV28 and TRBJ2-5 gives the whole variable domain DVKVTQSSRYLVKRTGEKVFLECVQDMDHENMFWYRQDPGLGLRLIYFSYDVKMKEKGDIPEGYSVSREKKERFSLILESASTNQTSMYLCASSSGGLAGQETQYFGPGTRLLVL.

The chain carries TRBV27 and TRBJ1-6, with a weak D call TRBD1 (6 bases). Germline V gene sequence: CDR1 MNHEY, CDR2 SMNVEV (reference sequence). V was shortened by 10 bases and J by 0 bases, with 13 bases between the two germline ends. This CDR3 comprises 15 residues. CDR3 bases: TGTGCCACCCAGCTCAGGGGCTCCTATAATTCACCCCTCCACTTT. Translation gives CATQLRGSYNSPLHF.

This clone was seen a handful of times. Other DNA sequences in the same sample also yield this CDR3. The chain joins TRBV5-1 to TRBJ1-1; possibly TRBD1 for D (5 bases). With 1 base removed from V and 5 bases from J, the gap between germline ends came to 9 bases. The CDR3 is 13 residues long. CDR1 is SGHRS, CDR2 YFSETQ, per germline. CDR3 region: CASSLRGGTEAFF. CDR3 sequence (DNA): TGCGCCAGCAGCTTGAGGGGAGGGACTGAAGCTTTCTTT.

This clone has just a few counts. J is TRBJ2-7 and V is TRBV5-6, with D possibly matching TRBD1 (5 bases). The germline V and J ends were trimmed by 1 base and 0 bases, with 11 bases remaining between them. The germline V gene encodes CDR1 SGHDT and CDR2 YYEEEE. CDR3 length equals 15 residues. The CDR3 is CASSLLAGRSYEQYF. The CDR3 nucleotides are TGTGCCAGCAGCTTGTTGGCAGGGCGCTCCTACGAGCAGTACTTC.

The CDR3 protein is CATSRALGQGREKLFF. As DNA, the CDR3 is TGTGCCACCAGCAGAGCCCTGGGACAGGGACGGGAAAAACTGTTTTTT. V and J are TRBV15 and TRBJ1-4, with 9 nucleotides matching TRBD1. V trimming: 1 base; J trimming: 8 bases; junction bases outside the gene matches: 8. Germline V gene data show CDR1 as LNHNV and CDR2 as YYDKDF (reference sequence). The CDR3 sequence is 16 residues long.